This T cell receptor beta chain comes out of a study of blood T cells in healthy people across ages. Notes on the study in general: Older individuals had lower TCR beta diversity per million T cells (the decline was roughly linear). Higher diversity, along with more naive CD4+ cells, distinguished long-lived donors from aged donors.

To note about this clonotype: Its antigen is unidentified. One end of the junction does not line up with germline, which may come from a read error.

With a J-beta primer mix and a sample-barcoded 5' primer, a second PCR ran 7 to 11 cycles. With 12 random nucleotides, a template-switch adaptor tagged each individual cDNA molecule. MiXCR, run by TCRdb on the 5' RACE reads, gives a single entry per CDR3 protein. The table includes approximately 940,000 distinct CDR3 sequences, roughly 50% detected once. CDR1 and CDR2 from the germline V gene are MNHEY and SVGAGI. The CDR3 has 13 residues. Around 10 milliliters of peripheral blood were drawn from each donor. This sequence was found in a man in his thirties or forties in good health. The specimen was blood. The chain couples TRBV6-5 to TRBJ2-7; D call uncertain. The CDR3 region is CASSDSDLYEQYF. DNA for the CDR3: TGTGCCAGCAGTGACTCCGATCTCTACGAGCAGTACTTC.